The present entry profiles one T cell receptor (beta chain) with its context. This specimen comes from a study of blood T cell repertoires in COVID-19. At the level of the study: From T cells, B-cell-depleted T cells, or PBMCs came the material, which was cDNA or gDNA.

Trimming stripped 3 bases from V and 5 bases from J, with 20 bases between. The CDR3 loop spans 16 amino acids. CDR1 and CDR2 (germline): LNHDA, SQIVND (reference sequence). Measured with immunoSEQ multiplex PCR; TCRdb has only the in-frame clones, and not every one. The table lists 50,000 to 65,000 clones, roughly 76% of them singletons, with about 5.3% in the top ten. Sequences were obtained from peripheral blood. The clonotype comes from a woman aged 55-75 years with acute or convalescent COVID-19. The rearrangement joins TRBV19 to TRBJ2-7; D is unresolved. CDR3 sequence (DNA): TGTGCCAGTAGTATCGAGTTTAGCACCGCAGCCCACGAGCAGTACTTC. Its translation: CASSIEFSTAAHEQYF.